This is a list of T cell receptor beta chains from one sample in a study of blood T cell repertoires in COVID-19. The protocol was immunoSEQ multiplex PCR, while the TCRdb copy is restricted to in-frame clones and leaves out a portion. The sample has tens of thousands of clones, 70% to 90% seen once. Material: peripheral blood. Every receptor here comes from a man at least 80 years old with acute or convalescent COVID-19. Both conserved end residues are part of each CDR3. The D gene is left open where the match is weak. Clone sizes are given selectively: once, few, many, or a class where the clone is expanded.

clone_size,v_call,d_call,j_call,cdr3_nt,cdr3_aa
few,TRBV30,TRBD1,TRBJ1-6,TGTGCCTGGAGTGTACAGCGGACAGGGAAATCACCCCTCCACTTT,CAWSVQRTGKSPLHF
-,TRBV7-8,-,TRBJ2-7,TGTGCCAGCAGCTCTCGCTACGAGCAGTACTTC,CASSSRYEQYF
-,TRBV6-5,-,TRBJ1-2,TGTGCCAGCAGTCCGAGGACGGGGGGCTACACCTTC,CASSPRTGGYTF
once,TRBV3-1/TRBV3-2,-,TRBJ2-3,TGTGCCAGCAGCCACCGGAAGGGGAGGTTAGATACGCAGTATTTT,CASSHRKGRLDTQYF
-,TRBV6-5,-,TRBJ1-1,TGTGCCAGCAGTTACTCGGAGGGGAACACTGAAGCTTTCTTT,CASSYSEGNTEAFF
-,TRBV14,-,TRBJ1-5,TGTGCCAGCAGTCGGCAGGGTAGTAATCAGCCCCAGCATTTT,CASSRQGSNQPQHF
-,TRBV12-5,-,TRBJ1-3,TGTGCTAGTGGACGAGACTCTGGAAACACCATATATTTT,CASGRDSGNTIYF
-,TRBV5-1,TRBD1,TRBJ2-7,TGCGCCAGCAGCTTGGCCAGGGACAGTAGGTTCTACGAGCAGTACTTC,CASSLARDSRFYEQYF
-,TRBV19,TRBD1,TRBJ1-5,TGTGCCAGTTCCAGACAGGGAAATCAGCCCCAGCATTTT,CASSRQGNQPQHF
-,TRBV19,-,TRBJ2-1,TGTGCCAGCAAGGACAGCTCCTACAATGAGCAGTTCTTC,CASKDSSYNEQFF
-,TRBV5-4,-,TRBJ1-1,TGTGCCAGCAGCTCCGTCGACAGCATACCTAACACTGAAGCTTTCTTT,CASSSVDSIPNTEAFF
-,TRBV7-9,-,TRBJ1-3,TGTGCCAGCAGCATCCTCTTAGGGGGCTCTGGAAACACCATATATTTT,CASSILLGGSGNTIYF
-,TRBV5-1,TRBD1,TRBJ1-6,TGCGCCAGCAGCTTGTGGGGGACAGGGAATTCACCCCTCCACTTT,CASSLWGTGNSPLHF
-,TRBV19,TRBD1,TRBJ2-2,TGTGCCAGTAGGCAAGACAGGGTCGGGGAGCTGTTTTTT,CASRQDRVGELFF
-,TRBV11-2,-,TRBJ2-1,TGTGCCAGCAGCTTAAGGACGTCGGGGTATGAGCAGTTCTTC,CASSLRTSGYEQFF
-,TRBV6-5,TRBD1,TRBJ2-3,TGTGCCAGCACCAGGACAGGCAGCACAGATACGCAGTATTTT,CASTRTGSTDTQYF
-,TRBV5-1,-,TRBJ1-2,TGCGCCAGCAGCTTAGAGGGAATTTATAGTGGCTACACCTTC,CASSLEGIYSGYTF
-,TRBV10-3,TRBD1,TRBJ1-2,TGTGCCATCAGTGATCCAAGGACAGGGGATTATGGCTACACCTTC,CAISDPRTGDYGYTF
-,TRBV29-1,TRBD2,TRBJ2-1,TGCAGCGTTGCAGCGGGACATGAGCAGTTCTTC,CSVAAGHEQFF
-,TRBV27,-,TRBJ1-6,TGTGCCAGCAGTCCAAAAGTGGGGGCTCGGTCCTATAATTCACCCCTCCACTTT,CASSPKVGARSYNSPLHF
-,TRBV12-3/TRBV12-4,-,TRBJ1-4,TGTGCCAGCAAGGGGGGGATCAATGAAAAACTGTTTTTT,CASKGGINEKLFF
-,TRBV28,TRBD1,TRBJ1-2,TGTGCCAGCAGTCGAGACAGGGCCAGATACTATGGCTACACCTTC,CASSRDRARYYGYTF
-,TRBV28,TRBD1,TRBJ2-7,TGTGCCAGCAGTTTATGGGACAGGAAATACGAGCAGTACTTC,CASSLWDRKYEQYF
-,TRBV21-1,-,TRBJ2-2,TGTGCCAGCAGGGATTGGGGTGGGGCCGGTTTGCTGTTTTTT,CASRDWGGAGLLFF
-,TRBV2,TRBD2,TRBJ2-3,TGTGCCAGCAGTGAAGGGGGACTAGCGGGGACAGATACGCAGTATTTT,CASSEGGLAGTDTQYF
-,TRBV7-8,TRBD1,TRBJ1-2,TGTGCCAGCAGCCCCACGACAGGGGTAGGCTATGGCTACACCTTC,CASSPTTGVGYGYTF
-,TRBV5-8,TRBD1,TRBJ1-5,TGTGCCAGCAGCCTAGGACAGGGGACGTATATGGGCAATCAGCCCCAGCATTTT,CASSLGQGTYMGNQPQHF
-,TRBV12-2,-,TRBJ2-3,TGTGCAAGTCGCTTAGAGAAGATTGCAGGCCCCAGCACAGATACGCAGTATTTT,CASRLEKIAGPSTDTQYF
once,TRBV12-2,-,TRBJ2-5,TGTGCAAGTCGCTTAGCGTCCCAGCGGGGGGGCGGGGGAGAGACCCAGTACTTC,CASRLASQRGGGGETQYF
-,TRBV10-3,TRBD1,TRBJ1-4,TGTGCCATCAGTACCGGGACAGGGGGTAGTGGGATGGGAGAAAAACTGTTTTTT,CAISTGTGGSGMGEKLFF
-,TRBV18,-,TRBJ2-5,TGTGCCAGCTCACCAGCGGGGGCGCCCCGGGAGACCCAGTACTTC,CASSPAGAPRETQYF
-,TRBV30,-,TRBJ2-3,TGTGCCTGGAGCATGCAGGCAGATACGCAGTATTTT,CAWSMQADTQYF
few,TRBV24-1,-,TRBJ1-2,TGTGCCACTCCAGACAGGTTAGCTAACTATGGCTACACCTTC,CATPDRLANYGYTF